This is a list of T cell receptor beta chains from one sample in a study of blood T cell repertoires in COVID-19. Libraries were prepared by immunoSEQ multiplex PCR; TCRdb keeps only in-frame clonotypes and omits some of them. The sample yields around 200,000 clones, roughly 83% seen once. Material for sequencing was peripheral blood. The receptors stem from a woman in her thirties or forties with COVID-19, enrolled during active disease. The CDR3 runs from the conserved cysteine through the conserved F or W. The D gene is left open where the match is weak. Some rows have no size entry. The others give once, few or many, or a class for an expanded clone.

>13|TRBD1|.|TRBV3-1/TRBV3-2|TRBJ1-2
CASSPTGSYGYTF
TGTGCCAGCAGCCCGACAGGGAGCTATGGCTACACCTTC
>14|.|.|TRBV5-6|TRBJ1-2
CASSLQGIDYGYTF
TGTGCCAGCAGCTTGCAGGGGATAGACTATGGCTACACCTTC
>15|.|.|TRBV4-1|TRBJ1-1
CASSQVSPGSHEAFF
TGCGCCAGCAGCCAAGTATCCCCAGGGTCCCACGAAGCTTTCTTT
>14|.|.|TRBV27|TRBJ1-4
CASSFQATNEKLFF
TGTGCCAGCAGTTTCCAGGCAACTAATGAAAAACTGTTTTTT
>15|TRBD2|.|TRBV7-7|TRBJ2-1
CASSLSGRVENEQFF
TGTGCTAGCAGCCTTAGCGGGAGGGTTGAGAATGAGCAGTTCTTC
>14|.|.|TRBV19|TRBJ1-1
CASSIRARVSEAFF
TGTGCCAGTAGTATACGGGCCAGGGTATCTGAAGCTTTCTTT
>19|TRBD1|.|TRBV9|TRBJ2-6
CASSAWDRVSVSGANVLTF
TGTGCCAGCAGCGCGTGGGACAGGGTCTCCGTCTCTGGGGCCAACGTCCTGACTTTC
>15|.|.|TRBV14|TRBJ1-4
CASSQDNRRNEKLFF
TGTGCCAGCAGCCAAGATAACAGGCGTAATGAAAAACTGTTTTTT
>12|.|once|TRBV19|TRBJ1-4
CASSTGYEKLFF
TGTGCCAGTAGTACGGGGTATGAAAAACTGTTTTTT
>16|TRBD1|once|TRBV25-1|TRBJ1-2
CASSEYQGQLSYGYTF
TGTGCCAGCAGTGAATATCAGGGACAGCTCTCTTATGGCTACACCTTC
>13|.|.|TRBV10-3|TRBJ1-1
CAIQDRWNTEAFF
TGTGCCATCCAGGACAGATGGAACACTGAAGCTTTCTTT
>15|TRBD1|.|TRBV29-1|TRBJ1-2
CSVELRDRDYYGYTF
TGCAGCGTTGAGCTTAGGGACAGGGATTACTATGGCTACACCTTC
>11|.|.|TRBV12-3/TRBV12-4|TRBJ1-2
CASSYKNGYTF
TGTGCCAGCAGTTACAAGAATGGCTACACCTTC
>17|.|.|TRBV7-9|TRBJ1-4
CASSLAPGHATNEKLFF
TGTGCCAGCAGCTTAGCTCCCGGACACGCAACTAATGAAAAACTGTTTTTT
>12|.|.|TRBV27|TRBJ2-1
CASSDGYNEQFF
TGTGCCAGCAGCGACGGGTACAATGAGCAGTTCTTC
>14|.|once|TRBV5-4|TRBJ1-3
CASSSPTDGNTIYF
TGTGCCAGCAGCTCCCCGACAGACGGAAACACCATATATTTT
>16|TRBD2|many|TRBV6-5|TRBJ2-3
CASSSGWTSGVDTQYF
TGTGCCAGCAGTTCGGGTTGGACTAGCGGCGTCGATACGCAGTATTTT